This is a list of T cell receptor beta chains from one sample in a study of cytomegalovirus exposure and HLA in healthy donors. The data were produced by immunoSEQ multiplex PCR, yet TCRdb's version contains in-frame clones alone and is incomplete. Here the sample spans approximately 74,000 clones, 78% being singletons. The source material was PBMCs. Source of these receptors: a man aged 35-49 years in good health and CMV-seronegative. Each CDR3 is given with its conserved first and last residue. Fields, in order: V gene, J gene, D gene, clone size, CDR3 DNA, CDR3 protein. The D gene is left open where the match is weak. Rows may omit the clone size; those that give it use once, few, many or a size class.

V: TRBV7-8
J: TRBJ2-5
D: NA
size: NA
DNA: TGTGCCAGCAGCCAGGCTCAGGCTCAAGAGACCCAGTACTTC
CDR3: CASSQAQAQETQYF

V: TRBV28
J: TRBJ2-3
D: TRBD2
size: NA
DNA: TGTGCCAGCAGTTTAGGGCTAGCGGGAGCCACAGATACGCAGTATTTT
CDR3: CASSLGLAGATDTQYF

V: TRBV10-3
J: TRBJ2-1
D: NA
size: once
DNA: TGTGCCATCAGTGAGAGCGGACAATCGGCGCGGAGGGCCGACGAGCAGTTCTTC
CDR3: CAISESGQSARRADEQFF

V: TRBV20-1
J: TRBJ2-7
D: NA
size: NA
DNA: TGCAGTGCTAGTGGGGGAGGAGCCGTGTACTTC
CDR3: CSASGGGAVYF

V: TRBV28
J: TRBJ2-7
D: NA
size: NA
DNA: TGTGCCAGCAGTTCCCGCCCGGGCTACGAGCAGTACTTC
CDR3: CASSSRPGYEQYF

V: TRBV5-1
J: TRBJ2-7
D: TRBD1
size: NA
DNA: TGCGCCAGCAGCTTCCCGGACAGGACCTACGAGCAGTACTTC
CDR3: CASSFPDRTYEQYF

V: TRBV10-3
J: TRBJ2-2
D: NA
size: once
DNA: TGTGCCATCAGTGAGGGGGGGAAGAACACCGGGGAGCTGTTTTTT
CDR3: CAISEGGKNTGELFF

V: TRBV7-9
J: TRBJ1-1
D: NA
size: NA
DNA: TGTGCCAGCAGCTTAGACGGTCTGAACACTGAAGCTTTCTTT
CDR3: CASSLDGLNTEAFF

V: TRBV11-2
J: TRBJ2-5
D: TRBD2
size: NA
DNA: TGTGCCAGCAGCCCCGCACTACTAGCGGGCCCCGGCCAGTACTTC
CDR3: CASSPALLAGPGQYF

V: TRBV28
J: TRBJ1-2
D: NA
size: once
DNA: TGTGCCAGCAGTTTAGGTGGTGCGGAGAACTATGGCTACACCTTC
CDR3: CASSLGGAENYGYTF

V: TRBV5-1
J: TRBJ1-2
D: NA
size: NA
DNA: TGCGCCAGCAGCATTACAGGACAAACCAACGGCTACACCTTC
CDR3: CASSITGQTNGYTF

V: TRBV9
J: TRBJ1-5
D: NA
size: NA
DNA: TGTGCCAGCAGCGTTGGAGGGTCCGGTCAGCCCCAGCATTTT
CDR3: CASSVGGSGQPQHF

V: TRBV2
J: TRBJ2-2
D: TRBD1
size: NA
DNA: TGTGCCAGCAGGGGGACAGGGAGCACCGGGGAGCTGTTTTTT
CDR3: CASRGTGSTGELFF

V: TRBV28
J: TRBJ2-7
D: NA
size: NA
DNA: TGTGCCAGCAGTTTAGGCCCTAGCGTCACCTACGAGCAGTACTTC
CDR3: CASSLGPSVTYEQYF